Listed here are 4 T cell receptor beta chains from one sample, sequenced in a study of blood T cell repertoires in COVID-19. TCRdb's copy holds only in-frame clones and misses some; the assay was immunoSEQ multiplex PCR. The table includes around 30,000 clones, roughly 91% detected once. Sequencing used peripheral blood. These receptors all stem from a man at least 80 years old with acute or convalescent COVID-19.

This clone occurred once. This CDR3 reads CASVQGNNQPQHF. The CDR3 coding sequence is TGTGCCAGCGTACAGGGAAACAATCAGCCCCAGCATTTT. The chain carries TRBV6-5 and TRBJ1-5, with D possibly TRBD1 on 6 matching bases. The germline V gene encodes CDR1 MNHEY and CDR2 SVGAGI. Trimming took 8 bases from V and 3 from J, leaving 11 bases between them. CDR3 length: 13 residues.

This clone is a singleton in its sample. The chain joins TRBV6-5 to TRBJ2-7; weak D call: TRBD2 (6 bases). V was cut by 5 bases and J by 0 bases, with 14 bases left in between. The CDR3 has 15 residues. Germline V gene data show CDR1 as MNHEY and CDR2 as SVGAGI. CDR3 bases: TGTGCCAGCAGTCCCTTGGCGGGGCCCTCCTACGAGCAGTACTTC. It encodes CASSPLAGPSYEQYF.

The chain employs TRBV2 and TRBJ2-5; the match to TRBD2 covers 9 bases. Germline V gene data show CDR1 as SNHLY and CDR2 as FYNNEI. The junction had 5 bases not matched to a gene; V was cut back by 7 bases and J by 2 bases. The CDR3 runs to 14 residues. CDR3 sequence (DNA): TGTGCCAGCAATTGGCGGGGGGGACAAGAGACCCAGTACTTC. As protein: CASNWRGGQETQYF.

As for this clone: At one of its ends the junction is not consistent with the germline gene, which may arise from a read error. The identical CDR3 is also encoded by other nucleotide sequences in the sample. The chain joins TRBV5-1 to TRBJ2-7, with 10 nucleotides matching TRBD1. Germline assignment: CDR1 SGHRS and CDR2 YFSETQ. The CDR3 covers 14 residues. The chain's CDR3 is CASSLGGTGAEQYF. The CDR3 coding sequence is TGCGCCAGTAGCTTGGGTGGGACAGGGGCCGAGCAGTACTTC.